This T cell receptor (beta chain) appears in the sequencing data of a study of T-cell reconstitution after alpha-beta-depleted transplantation in children. The library targeted TCRbeta and was prepared with unique molecular identifiers. TCRdb re-called the PCR reads through MiXCR, storing one row per CDR3 protein. The sample holds 750,000 to 950,000 distinct CDR3 sequences, about 15% seen once. V shed 7 bases and J shed 0 bases, with 13 bases lying between them. The CDR3 has 15 amino acids. CDR1 LGHDT and CDR2 YNNKEL come from the germline V gene (reference sequence). This clonotype was obtained from a male patient between 5 and 17 years old who had a stem cell transplant for acute lymphoblastic leukemia, so the T cells may come from the graft donor. The chain combines TRBV3-1 with TRBJ2-4; a possible D gene is TRBD1 (6 bases). Sequences were derived from PBMCs, mostly from graft donor cells, sampled 360 days after TCRalphabeta/CD19-depleted stem cell transplant. The CDR3 sequence: CASIGYRAAKNIQYF. The CDR3 nucleotides are TGTGCCAGCATCGGTTACAGGGCAGCCAAAAACATTCAGTACTTC. The full variable domain, in which reference TRBV3-1 and TRBJ2-4 provide the parts outside the CDR3, is DTAVSQTPKYLVTQMGNDKSIKCEQNLGHDTMYWYKQDSKKFLKIMFSYNNKELIINETVPNRFSPKSPDKAHLNLHINSLELGDSAVYFCASIGYRAAKNIQYFGAGTRLSVL.